What follows are 7 T cell receptor beta chains derived from one specimen sequenced in a study of blood T cell repertoires in COVID-19. Libraries were prepared by immunoSEQ multiplex PCR; TCRdb keeps only in-frame clonotypes and omits some of them. The table shows some 15,000 clones, with approximately 92% occurring only once. Source material: peripheral blood. The receptors shown here come from a man in his fifties with active COVID-19.

The gene calls are TRBV4-1 and TRBJ2-1; 7 positions agree with TRBD2. The CDR3 totals 18 residues. V lost 1 base to trimming and J lost 5 bases; unmatched junction nucleotides: 14. Germline CDR1 MGHRA, CDR2 YSYEKL. CDR3 sequence reads: CASSQGMLRGRDHNEQFF. The CDR3 nucleotides are TGCGCCAGCAGCCAAGGAATGCTTAGAGGGAGGGACCACAATGAGCAGTTCTTC.

The chain uses TRBV9 and TRBJ2-6; 8 bases fit TRBD2. CDR1 and CDR2 (germline): SGDLS, YYNGEE. The CDR3 runs to 17 residues. The J segment lost 0 bases and the V segment lost 0 bases, leaving 2 bases of the junction unmatched. The CDR3 DNA reads TGTGCCAGCAGCGTAGCCGGGAGGGGCTCTGGGGCCAACGTCCTGACTTTC. Its protein product is CASSVAGRGSGANVLTF.

CDR3: CASSLRGVGNQPQHF. The CDR3 DNA sequence: TGTGCCAGTAGCCTACGGGGGGTAGGAAATCAGCCCCAGCATTTT. The chain couples TRBV19 to TRBJ1-5; a possible D gene is TRBD1 (5 bases). In germline, CDR1 is LNHDA, CDR2 SQIVND (reference sequence). This CDR3 comprises 15 residues. Trimming took off 6 bases at V and 4 bases at J, with 16 bases between the two ends.

The CDR3 bases are TGTGCCATCAGTGATAAGGGACAGGGGGTCGCCGGGGAGCTGTTTTTT. Its protein product is CAISDKGQGVAGELFF. The chain is built from TRBV10-3 and TRBJ2-2, with 11 bases fitting TRBD1. The J segment lost 6 bases and the V segment lost 3 bases, leaving 6 bases of the junction unmatched. Germline V CDR1 and CDR2: ENHRY, SYGVKD. The CDR3 is 16 residues long.

The rearrangement links TRBV6-6 to TRBJ1-5; D remains ambiguous. The CDR3 loop spans 16 amino acids. Per the germline V gene, CDR1 is MNHNY and CDR2 is SVGAGI (reference sequence). V shed 0 bases and J shed 0 bases, with 9 bases lying between them. The CDR3: CASSYSAVYSNQPQHF. CDR3 sequence (DNA): TGTGCCAGCAGTTACTCCGCAGTTTATAGCAATCAGCCCCAGCATTTT.

The chain employs TRBV9 and TRBJ2-1; 7 bases line up with TRBD1. Germline-derived CDR1 and CDR2 are SGDLS and YYNGEE. J gave up 4 bases and V 4 bases, and 11 bases lay outside the gene matches. The CDR3 is made up of 16 amino acids. The CDR3, as DNA: TGTGCCAGCAGCTACGGTAGGGGACAGAGATACAATGAGCAGTTCTTC. Amino acids: CASSYGRGQRYNEQFF.

This chain connects TRBV9 to TRBJ2-3; TRBD1 agrees at 7 bases. The ends lost 4 bases at V and 5 bases at J; junction bases unmatched: 13. The CDR3 consists of 16 residues. CDR1 and CDR2 from the germline V gene are SGDLS and YYNGEE. CDR3 nucleotides: TGTGCCAGCAGCCCCCAGCCGGGACAGAGTGTAGATACGCAGTATTTT. Its protein product is CASSPQPGQSVDTQYF.